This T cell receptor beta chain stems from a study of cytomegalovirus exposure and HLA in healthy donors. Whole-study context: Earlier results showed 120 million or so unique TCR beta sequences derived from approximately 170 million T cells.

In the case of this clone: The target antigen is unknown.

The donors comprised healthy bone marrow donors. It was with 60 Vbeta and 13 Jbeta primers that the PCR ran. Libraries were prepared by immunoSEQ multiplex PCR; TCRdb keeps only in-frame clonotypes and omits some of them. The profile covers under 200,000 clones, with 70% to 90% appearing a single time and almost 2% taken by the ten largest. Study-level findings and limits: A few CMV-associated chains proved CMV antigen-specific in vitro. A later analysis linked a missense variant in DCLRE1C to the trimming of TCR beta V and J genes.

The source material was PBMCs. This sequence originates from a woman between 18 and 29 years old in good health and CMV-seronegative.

The CDR3 sequence is CASIGGLTDTQYF. DNA for the CDR3: TGTGCCAGCATCGGAGGACTCACAGATACGCAGTATTTT. The V gene is TRBV2, the J gene TRBJ2-3; a possible D gene is TRBD2 (5 bases). The V gene's germline CDR1 is SNHLY and CDR2 FYNNEI. The V end lost 7 bases, the J end lost 2 bases, and 10 bases lay between the germline ends. The CDR3 extends over 13 amino acids.